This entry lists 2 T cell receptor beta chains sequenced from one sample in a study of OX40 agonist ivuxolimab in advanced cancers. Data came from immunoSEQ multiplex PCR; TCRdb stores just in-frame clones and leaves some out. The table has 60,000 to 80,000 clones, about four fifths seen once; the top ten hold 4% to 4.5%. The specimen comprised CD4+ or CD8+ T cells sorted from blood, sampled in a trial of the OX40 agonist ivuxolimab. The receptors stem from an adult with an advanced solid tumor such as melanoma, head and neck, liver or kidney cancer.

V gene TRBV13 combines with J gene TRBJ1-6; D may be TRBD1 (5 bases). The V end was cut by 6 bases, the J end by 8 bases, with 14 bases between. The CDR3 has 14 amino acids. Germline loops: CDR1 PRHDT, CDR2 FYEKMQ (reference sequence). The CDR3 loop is CASRGRGSDSPLHF. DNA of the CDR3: TGTGCCAGCAGAGGCCGGGGGTCGGATTCACCCCTCCACTTT.

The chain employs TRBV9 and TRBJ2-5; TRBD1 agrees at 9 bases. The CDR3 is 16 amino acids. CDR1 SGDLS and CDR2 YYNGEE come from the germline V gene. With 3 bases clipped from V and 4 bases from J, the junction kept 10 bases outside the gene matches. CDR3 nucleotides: TGTGCCAGCAGCGCAGCGGGACAGGGAGCCGGAGAGACCCAGTACTTC. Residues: CASSAAGQGAGETQYF.